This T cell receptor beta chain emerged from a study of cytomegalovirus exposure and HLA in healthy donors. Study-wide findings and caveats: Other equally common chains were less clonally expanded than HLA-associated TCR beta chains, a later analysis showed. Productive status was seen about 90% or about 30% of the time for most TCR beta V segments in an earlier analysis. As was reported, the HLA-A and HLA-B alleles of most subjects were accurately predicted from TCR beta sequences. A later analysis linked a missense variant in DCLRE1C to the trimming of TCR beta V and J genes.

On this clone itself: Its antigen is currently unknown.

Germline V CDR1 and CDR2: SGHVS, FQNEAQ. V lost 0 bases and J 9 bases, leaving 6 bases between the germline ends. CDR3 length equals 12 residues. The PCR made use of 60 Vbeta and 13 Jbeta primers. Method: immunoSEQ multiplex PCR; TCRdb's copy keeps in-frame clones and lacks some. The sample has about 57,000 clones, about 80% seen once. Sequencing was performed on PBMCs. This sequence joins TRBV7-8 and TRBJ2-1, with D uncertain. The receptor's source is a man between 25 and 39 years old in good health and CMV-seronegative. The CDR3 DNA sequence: TGTGCCAGCAGCTTAGCGATAGCTGAGCAGTTCTTC. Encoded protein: CASSLAIAEQFF.